This T cell receptor beta chain was documented in a study of shared T cell receptors in the human thymus (dated by TCRdb to 2020 to 2023). Background for the entire study: The study examined how self-reactive, shared T-cell receptor alpha chains are generated in the human thymus.

According to the germline V gene, CDR1 reads SQVTM and CDR2 reads ANQGSEA. The CDR3 sequence holds 8 residues, the cysteine and phenylalanine included. Only the CDR3 DNA stays, 24 bases, in frame from base 1. V drops 7 bases and J drops 4 bases, leaving 1 base in between. In the case of this clone: Its antigen is currently not known. One base away there is no much larger clone; base qualities are not given.

The receptor library was made with the immunoSEQ multiplex PCR assay. The immuneACCESS repertoire file appears here via TCRdb, limited to in-frame rearrangements. These files lack a portion of the clones; in checked studies, under half of the deficit traces to unresolved V genes, and the cause of the others is not known. This sample gives about 380,000 clones in total; 95% of them show up just once. The ten top clones hold approximately 0.02% of the sample. The sample comprised thymocytes. The TCR comes from a human donor. The chain employs TRBV29-1 and TRBJ1-2, with the identity of the D gene unclear. The DNA sequence is TGCAGCGCCTATGGCTACACCTTC. It translates to CSAYGYTF.